The TCR beta chain described here comes from a study of cytomegalovirus exposure and HLA in healthy donors. General study points: Analyses of presence and absence presupposed an approximately uniform sequencing depth across donors. An analysis done earlier found most TCR beta V segments productive about 90% or about 30% of the time.

Primers included in the PCR were 60 Vbeta and 13 Jbeta primers. Clones were read by immunoSEQ multiplex PCR, and TCRdb kept only the in-frame ones, dropping some. This sample's clone table lists approximately 110,000 clones. On this clone: Its antigen is currently unknown.

CDR3 size: 14 residues. V was shortened by 1 base and J by 3 bases, with 10 bases between the two germline ends. Germline CDR1 reads SGHVS; CDR2 reads FQNEAQ. This sequence originates from a man between 35 and 55 years old in good health and CMV-seronegative. Sequencing input: PBMCs. The chain has TRBV7-8 and TRBJ2-7; D uncertain. The CDR3 nucleotides are TGTGCCAGCAGCTTAGGGTACTCGAACTACGAGCAGTACTTC. This translates into CASSLGYSNYEQYF.